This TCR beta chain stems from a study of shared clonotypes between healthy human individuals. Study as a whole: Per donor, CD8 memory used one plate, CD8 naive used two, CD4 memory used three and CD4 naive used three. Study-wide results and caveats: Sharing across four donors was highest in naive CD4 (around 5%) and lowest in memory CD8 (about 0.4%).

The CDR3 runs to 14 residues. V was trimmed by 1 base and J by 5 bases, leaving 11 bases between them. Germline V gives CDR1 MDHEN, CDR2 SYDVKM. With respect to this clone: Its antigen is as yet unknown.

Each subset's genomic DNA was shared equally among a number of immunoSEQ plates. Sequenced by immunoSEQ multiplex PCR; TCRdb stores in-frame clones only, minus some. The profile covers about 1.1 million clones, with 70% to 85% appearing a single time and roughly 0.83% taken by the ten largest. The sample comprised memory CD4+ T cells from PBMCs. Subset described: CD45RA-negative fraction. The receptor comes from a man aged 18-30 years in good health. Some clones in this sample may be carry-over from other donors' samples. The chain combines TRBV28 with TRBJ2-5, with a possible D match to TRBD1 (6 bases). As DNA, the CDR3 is TGTGCCAGCAGTTTATACCAGGGGAGCGAGACCCAGTACTTC. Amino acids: CASSLYQGSETQYF.